Listed here is a single T cell receptor (beta chain). This entry belongs to a study of T cells in localized non-small cell lung cancer. V lost 3 bases, J lost 6 bases, and 11 bases lay in between. There are 14 residues in the CDR3. The germline V gene encodes CDR1 SGHNT and CDR2 YENEEA. The protocol was immunoSEQ multiplex PCR, while the TCRdb copy is restricted to in-frame clones and leaves out a portion. The sample records some 2,000 clones, about 34% being singletons. This chain uses TRBV11-3 with TRBJ2-2; tentative D call: TRBD2 (5 bases). The sequences come from normal lung tissue next to the tumor, collected before any cancer treatment. The sequence was obtained from an older male donor with stage I squamous cell lung carcinoma. The CDR3 is CASSFHHSAGELFF. In DNA, the CDR3 is TGTGCCAGCAGCTTCCACCATAGCGCCGGGGAGCTGTTTTTT. Together with reference TRBV11-3 and TRBJ2-2, the CDR3 gives the full variable domain: EAGVVQSPRYKIIEKKQPVAFWCNPISGHNTLYWYLQNLGQGPELLIRYENEEAVDDSQLPKDRFSAERLKGVDSTLKIQPAELGDSAVYLCASSFHHSAGELFFGEGSRLTVL.